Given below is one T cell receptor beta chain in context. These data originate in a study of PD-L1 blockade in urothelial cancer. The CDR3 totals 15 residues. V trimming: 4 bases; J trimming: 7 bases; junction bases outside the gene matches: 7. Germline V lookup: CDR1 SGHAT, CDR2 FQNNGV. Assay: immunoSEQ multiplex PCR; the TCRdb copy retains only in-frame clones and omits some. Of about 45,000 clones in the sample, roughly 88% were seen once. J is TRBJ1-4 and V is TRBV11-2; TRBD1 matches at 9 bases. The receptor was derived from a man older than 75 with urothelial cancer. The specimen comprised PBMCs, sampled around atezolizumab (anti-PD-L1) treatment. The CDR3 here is CASSYLTGGSEKLFF. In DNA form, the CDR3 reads TGTGCCAGCAGCTATCTGACAGGGGGTTCTGAAAAACTGTTTTTT.